One and the same sample provided the 8 T cell receptor beta chains below, sequenced in a study of blood T cell repertoires in COVID-19. This table comes from immunoSEQ multiplex PCR, and its TCRdb copy is limited to in-frame clones, with some not included. Among about 100,000 clones listed, around four fifths were seen once. Sample: peripheral blood. These receptors originate from a man aged 65 to 85 with active or convalescent COVID-19.

A few counts support this clone. The chain links TRBV6-5 to TRBJ2-5, with 7 bases identical to TRBD1. This CDR3 spans 14 amino acids. The junction had 6 bases not matched to a gene; V was cut back by 6 bases and J by 2 bases. The germline V gene has CDR1 MNHEY and CDR2 SVGAGI. The CDR3 DNA reads TGTGCCAGCAGAGATCCAGGGGGACAAGAGACCCAGTACTTC. Translated, it gives CASRDPGGQETQYF.

The chain couples TRBV5-4 to TRBJ1-2; 9 bases are a match to TRBD1. V dropped 3 bases and J dropped 5; count of bases not matched to a gene: 2. Germline-derived CDR1 and CDR2 are SGHNT and YYREEE (reference sequence). This CDR3 comprises 13 residues. The CDR3 here is CASSWTGDYGYTF. CDR3 coding DNA: TGTGCCAGCAGCTGGACAGGGGATTATGGCTACACCTTC.

The chain uses TRBV4-3 and TRBJ2-7; the D gene is possibly TRBD2 (5 bases). The V gene lost 0 bases and the J gene lost 3 bases, with 12 bases spanning the gap. Germline V gene lookup returns CDR1 LGHNA and CDR2 YSLEER. The CDR3 is made up of 15 amino acids. This chain's CDR3 is CASSQDYGVGYEQYF. In DNA form, the CDR3 reads TGCGCCAGCAGCCAAGATTACGGGGTAGGCTACGAGCAGTACTTC.

The J gene is TRBJ2-5, the V gene TRBV10-2, with 8 bases matching TRBD2. V shed 3 bases, J shed 1 base, and the junction held 10 bases outside the gene matches. Germline lookup yields CDR1 WSHSY and CDR2 SAAADI. This CDR3 is built from 17 residues. The CDR3 is CASSDYLSGAGQETQYF. In nucleotides, the CDR3 is TGCGCCAGCAGTGATTACCTTAGCGGGGCCGGCCAAGAGACCCAGTACTTC.

The V gene is TRBV25-1, the J gene TRBJ1-2; possible D gene TRBD1, 6 bases. Germline V CDR1 and CDR2: MGHDK, SYGVNS. Trimming took off 3 bases at V and 6 bases at J, with 11 bases between the two ends. This CDR3 spans 13 amino acids. The CDR3 nucleotides read TGTGCCAGCAGTGACCCCGGGACAAATGGCTACACCTTC. Protein product: CASSDPGTNGYTF.

This rearrangement joins TRBV28 to TRBJ2-7, with D perhaps TRBD1 (6 bases). Germline CDR1 MDHEN, CDR2 SYDVKM. Trimming removed 5 bases from V and 1 base from J, with 18 bases in between. The CDR3 loop spans 16 amino acids. CDR3 protein: CASSPLQGWGSYEQYF. CDR3 coding DNA: TGTGCCAGCAGTCCGTTACAGGGATGGGGATCCTACGAGCAGTACTTC.

This clone was counted between two and nine times. This sequence joins TRBV4-1 and TRBJ2-1; a weak D match, TRBD1 (6 bases). Germline lookup yields CDR1 MGHRA and CDR2 YSYEKL. This CDR3 spans 19 amino acids. The V end was cut by 1 base, the J end by 7 bases, with 26 bases between. For the CDR3, the DNA is TGCGCCAGCAGCCAAGCACCCGGACAGCGACCGAACGCACGGAATGAGCAGTTCTTC. This gives the protein CASSQAPGQRPNARNEQFF.

V and J are TRBV6-5 and TRBJ1-2; TRBD1 aligns across 7 bases. This CDR3 is 15 amino acids long. CDR1 and CDR2 from the germline V gene are MNHEY and SVGAGI. V shed 7 bases, J shed 8 bases, and the junction held 16 bases outside the gene matches. This chain's CDR3 is CASIPNRGRLGGYTF. As DNA, the CDR3 is TGTGCCAGCATCCCGAACAGGGGAAGACTCGGGGGCTACACCTTC.